This TCR beta chain was sequenced in a study of OX40 agonist ivuxolimab in advanced cancers. Turning to the study itself: Prior anti-PD-1, anti-PD-L1 or anti-CTLA-4 therapy was allowed; about 39% had some. General study points: Patients who responded partially at 0.1-3.0 mg/kg showed clonal expansion ranking among the lowest. Antigen targets of the expanded peripheral T cells went undetermined.

Germline CDR1 MNHEY, CDR2 SMNVEV (reference sequence). The CDR3 has 12 amino acids. Trimming took 4 bases from V and 9 from J, leaving 13 bases between them. This clone is a singleton in its sample. Its antigen is unknown. Peripheral blood came from all dose cohorts at three timepoints. Produced via immunoSEQ multiplex PCR; TCRdb's table is partial and in-frame only. The repertoire holds fewer than 15,000 clones, with around 83% as singletons. The material was CD4+ or CD8+ T cells sorted from blood, obtained in a trial of the OX40 agonist ivuxolimab. This chain joins TRBV27 and TRBJ2-7, with a weak D call TRBD2 (5 bases). The source is an adult with an advanced solid tumor such as melanoma, head and neck, liver or kidney cancer. The CDR3 protein is CASSSRAAGQYF. The DNA for the CDR3 is TGTGCCAGCAGTTCCCGGGCGGCGGGGCAGTACTTC.